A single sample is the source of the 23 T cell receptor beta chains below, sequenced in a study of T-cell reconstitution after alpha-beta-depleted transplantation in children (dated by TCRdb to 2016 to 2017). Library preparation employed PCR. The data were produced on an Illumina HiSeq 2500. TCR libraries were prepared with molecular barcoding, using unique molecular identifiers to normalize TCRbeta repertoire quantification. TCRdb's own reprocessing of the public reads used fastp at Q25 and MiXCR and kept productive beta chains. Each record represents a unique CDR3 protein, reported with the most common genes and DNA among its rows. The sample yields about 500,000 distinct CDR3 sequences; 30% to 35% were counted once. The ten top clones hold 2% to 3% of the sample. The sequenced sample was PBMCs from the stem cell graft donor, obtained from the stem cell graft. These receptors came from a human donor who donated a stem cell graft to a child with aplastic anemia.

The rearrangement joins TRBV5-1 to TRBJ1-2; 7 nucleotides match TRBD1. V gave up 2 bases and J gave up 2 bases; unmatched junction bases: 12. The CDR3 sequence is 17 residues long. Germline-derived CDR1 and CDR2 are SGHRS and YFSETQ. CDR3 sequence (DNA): TGCGCCAGCAGCTTAACAGGGGCCCGCCCTCCAAACTATGGCTACACCTTC. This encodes CASSLTGARPPNYGYTF.

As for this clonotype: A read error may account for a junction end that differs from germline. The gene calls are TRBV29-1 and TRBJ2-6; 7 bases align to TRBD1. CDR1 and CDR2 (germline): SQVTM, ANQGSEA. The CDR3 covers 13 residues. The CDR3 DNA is TGCAGCGTAGGGGGCGCTGGGGCCAACGGCCTGACTTTC. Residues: CSVGGAGANGLTF.

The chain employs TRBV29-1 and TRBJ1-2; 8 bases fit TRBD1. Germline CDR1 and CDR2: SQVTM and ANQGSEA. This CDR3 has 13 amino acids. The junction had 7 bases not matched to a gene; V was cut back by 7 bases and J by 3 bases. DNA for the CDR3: TGCAGCGCTAGGGGACAGGCTGACTATGGCTACACCTTC. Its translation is CSARGQADYGYTF.

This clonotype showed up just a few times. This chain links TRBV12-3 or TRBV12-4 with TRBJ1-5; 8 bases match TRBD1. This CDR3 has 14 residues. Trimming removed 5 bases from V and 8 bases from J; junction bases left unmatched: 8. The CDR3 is CASSNTGGGEPQHF. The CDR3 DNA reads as TGTGCCAGCAGTAATACAGGGGGTGGCGAGCCCCAGCATTTT.

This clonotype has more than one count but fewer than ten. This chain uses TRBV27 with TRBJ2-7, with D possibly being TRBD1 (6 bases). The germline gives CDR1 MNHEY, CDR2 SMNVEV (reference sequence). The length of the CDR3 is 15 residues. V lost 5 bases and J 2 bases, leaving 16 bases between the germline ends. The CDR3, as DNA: TGTGCCAGCAGTATCCCCGGGACAACGCCCTACGAGCAGTACTTC. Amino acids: CASSIPGTTPYEQYF.

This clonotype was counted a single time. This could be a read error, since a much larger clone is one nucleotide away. CDR3 sequence: CAIDNPPQGSSEQFF. CDR3 nucleotides: TGTGCCATCGATAACCCCCCGCAGGGTTCCAGTGAGCAGTTCTTC. The chain combines TRBV7-9 with TRBJ2-1; weak D call: TRBD1 (5 bases). This CDR3 spans 15 amino acids. The germline V gene encodes CDR1 SEHNR and CDR2 FQNEAQ (reference sequence). V was clipped by 10 bases and J by 9 bases, with 25 bases between them. The full variable domain, in which reference TRBV7-9 and TRBJ2-1 provide the parts outside the CDR3, is DTGVSQNPRHKITKRGQNVTFRCDPISEHNRLYWYRQTLGQGPEFLTYFQNEAQLEKSRLLSDRFSAERPKGSFSTLEIQRTEQGDSAMYLCAIDNPPQGSSEQFFGPGTRLTVL.

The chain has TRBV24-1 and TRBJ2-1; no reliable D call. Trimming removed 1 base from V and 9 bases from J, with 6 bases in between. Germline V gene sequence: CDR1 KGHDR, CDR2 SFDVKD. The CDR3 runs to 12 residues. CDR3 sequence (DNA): TGTGCCACCAGTGATTTACCGCCTGAGCAGTTCTTC. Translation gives CATSDLPPEQFF.

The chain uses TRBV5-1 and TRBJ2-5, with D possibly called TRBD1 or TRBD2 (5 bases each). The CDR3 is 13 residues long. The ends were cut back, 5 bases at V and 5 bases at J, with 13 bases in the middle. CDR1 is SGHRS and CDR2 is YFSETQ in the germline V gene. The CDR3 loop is CASSSIWGETQYF. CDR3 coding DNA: TGCGCCAGCAGTTCCATCTGGGGGGAGACCCAGTACTTC.

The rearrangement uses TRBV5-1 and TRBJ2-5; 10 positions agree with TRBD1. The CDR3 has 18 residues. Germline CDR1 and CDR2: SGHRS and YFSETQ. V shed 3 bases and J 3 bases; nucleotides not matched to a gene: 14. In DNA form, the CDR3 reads TGCGCCAGCAGCTGGGGACATGCCGGGACAGGGGCCGAAGAGACCCAGTACTTC. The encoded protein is CASSWGHAGTGAEETQYF.

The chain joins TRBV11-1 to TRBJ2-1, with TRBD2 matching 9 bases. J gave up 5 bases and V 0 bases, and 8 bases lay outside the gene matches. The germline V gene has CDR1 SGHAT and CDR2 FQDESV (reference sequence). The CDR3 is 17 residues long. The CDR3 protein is CASSLAVAGARHNEQFF. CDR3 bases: TGTGCCAGCAGCTTAGCCGTAGCGGGAGCAAGGCACAATGAGCAGTTCTTC.

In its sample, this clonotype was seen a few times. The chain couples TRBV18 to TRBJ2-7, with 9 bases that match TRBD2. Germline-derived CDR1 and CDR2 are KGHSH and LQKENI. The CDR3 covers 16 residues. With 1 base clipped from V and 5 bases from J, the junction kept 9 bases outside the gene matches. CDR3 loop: CASSPLPASGTNEQYF. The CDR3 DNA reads TGTGCCAGCTCACCACTCCCAGCTAGCGGGACCAACGAGCAGTACTTC.

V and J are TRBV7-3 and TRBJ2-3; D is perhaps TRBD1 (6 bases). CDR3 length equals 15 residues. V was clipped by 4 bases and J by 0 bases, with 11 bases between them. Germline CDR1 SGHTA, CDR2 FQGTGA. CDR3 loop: CASSSQGSSTDTQYF. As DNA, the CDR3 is TGTGCCAGCAGCTCACAGGGTTCTAGCACAGATACGCAGTATTTT. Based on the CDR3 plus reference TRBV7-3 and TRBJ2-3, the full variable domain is GAGVSQTPSNKVTEKGKYVELRCDPISGHTALYWYRQSLGQGPEFLIYFQGTGAADDSGLPNDRFFAVRPEGSVSTLKIQRTERGDSAVYLCASSSQGSSTDTQYFGPGTRLTVL.

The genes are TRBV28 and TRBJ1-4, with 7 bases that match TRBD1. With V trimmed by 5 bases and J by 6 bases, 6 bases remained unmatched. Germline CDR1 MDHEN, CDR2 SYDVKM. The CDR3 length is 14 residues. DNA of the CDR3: TGTGCCAGCAGTCCCGGCAGGGGGTATGAAAAACTGTTTTTT. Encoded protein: CASSPGRGYEKLFF.

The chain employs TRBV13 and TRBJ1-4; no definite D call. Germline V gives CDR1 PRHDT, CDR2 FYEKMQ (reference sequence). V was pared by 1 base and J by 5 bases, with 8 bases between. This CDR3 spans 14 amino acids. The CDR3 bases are TGTGCCAGCAGCTTAGAGGGTGCGAATGAAAAACTGTTTTTT. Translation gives CASSLEGANEKLFF.

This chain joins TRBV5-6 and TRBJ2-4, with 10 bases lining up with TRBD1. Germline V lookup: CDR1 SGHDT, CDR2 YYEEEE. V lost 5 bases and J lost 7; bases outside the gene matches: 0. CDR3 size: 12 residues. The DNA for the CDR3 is TGTGCCAGCAGGGGACAGGGGAACATTCAGTACTTC. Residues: CASRGQGNIQYF. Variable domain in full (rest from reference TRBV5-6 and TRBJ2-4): DAGVTQSPTHLIKTRGQQVTLRCSPKSGHDTVSWYQQALGQGPQFIFQYYEEEERQRGNFPDRFSGHQFPNYSSELNVNALLLGDSALYLCASRGQGNIQYFGAGTRLSVL.

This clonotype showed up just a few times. The CDR3 region is CAWTGGGRASEQFF. CDR3 in DNA: TGTGCCTGGACCGGCGGCGGGAGGGCCAGTGAGCAGTTCTTC. V and J are TRBV30 and TRBJ2-1; 9 nucleotides agree with TRBD2. With 4 bases clipped from V and 9 bases from J, the junction kept 10 bases outside the gene matches. This CDR3 comprises 14 residues. Germline V gene lookup returns CDR1 GTSNPN and CDR2 SVGIG (reference sequence).

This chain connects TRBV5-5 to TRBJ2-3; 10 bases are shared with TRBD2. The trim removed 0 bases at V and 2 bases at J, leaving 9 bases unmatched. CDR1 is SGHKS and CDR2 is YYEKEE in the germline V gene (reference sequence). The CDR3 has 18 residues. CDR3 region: CASSLGPSGRGNTDTQYF. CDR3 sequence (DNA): TGTGCCAGCAGCTTGGGGCCTAGCGGGAGAGGTAACACAGATACGCAGTATTTT.

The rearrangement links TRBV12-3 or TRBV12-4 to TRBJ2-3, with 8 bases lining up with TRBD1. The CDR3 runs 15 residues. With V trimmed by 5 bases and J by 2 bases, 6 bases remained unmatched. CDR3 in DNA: TGTGCCAGCAGTGCAGGGGACAGGCTCACAGATACGCAGTATTTT. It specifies CASSAGDRLTDTQYF.

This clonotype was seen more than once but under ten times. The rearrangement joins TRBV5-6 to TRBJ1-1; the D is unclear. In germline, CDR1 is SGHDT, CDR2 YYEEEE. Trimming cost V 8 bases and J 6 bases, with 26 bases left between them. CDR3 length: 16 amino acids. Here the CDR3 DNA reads TGTGCCAGTAGCCCTCTGACCGCTACAACAAACGCTGAAGCTTTCTTT. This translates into CASSPLTATTNAEAFF.

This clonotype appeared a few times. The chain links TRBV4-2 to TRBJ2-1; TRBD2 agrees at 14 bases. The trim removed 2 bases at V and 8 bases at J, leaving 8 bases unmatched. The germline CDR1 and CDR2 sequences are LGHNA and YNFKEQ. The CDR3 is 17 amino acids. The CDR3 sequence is CASSQSFGTSGSYEQFF. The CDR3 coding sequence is TGTGCCAGCAGCCAAAGTTTCGGGACTAGCGGGAGCTATGAGCAGTTCTTC.

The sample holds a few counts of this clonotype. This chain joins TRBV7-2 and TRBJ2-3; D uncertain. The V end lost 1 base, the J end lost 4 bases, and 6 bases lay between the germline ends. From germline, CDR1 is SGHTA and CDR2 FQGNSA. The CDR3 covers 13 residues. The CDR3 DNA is TGTGCCAGCAGCTTAGGCGATGCAGATACGCAGTATTTT. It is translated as CASSLGDADTQYF.

In nucleotides, the CDR3 is TGCGCCAGCAGCCAAGAGGGGATCGTGACAGCTGGAAACACCATATATTTT. Translated, it gives CASSQEGIVTAGNTIYF. The rearrangement uses TRBV4-3 and TRBJ1-3; maybe TRBD1 (5 bases). The CDR3 covers 17 residues. The V and J ends lost 0 bases and 2 bases respectively, with 14 bases between them. In germline, CDR1 is LGHNA, CDR2 YSLEER.

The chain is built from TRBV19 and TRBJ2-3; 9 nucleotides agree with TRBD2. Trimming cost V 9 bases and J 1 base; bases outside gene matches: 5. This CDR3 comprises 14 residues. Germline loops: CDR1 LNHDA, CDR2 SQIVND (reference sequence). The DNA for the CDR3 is TGTGCCAGCGGGACTAGCCACGGCACAGATACGCAGTATTTT. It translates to CASGTSHGTDTQYF.